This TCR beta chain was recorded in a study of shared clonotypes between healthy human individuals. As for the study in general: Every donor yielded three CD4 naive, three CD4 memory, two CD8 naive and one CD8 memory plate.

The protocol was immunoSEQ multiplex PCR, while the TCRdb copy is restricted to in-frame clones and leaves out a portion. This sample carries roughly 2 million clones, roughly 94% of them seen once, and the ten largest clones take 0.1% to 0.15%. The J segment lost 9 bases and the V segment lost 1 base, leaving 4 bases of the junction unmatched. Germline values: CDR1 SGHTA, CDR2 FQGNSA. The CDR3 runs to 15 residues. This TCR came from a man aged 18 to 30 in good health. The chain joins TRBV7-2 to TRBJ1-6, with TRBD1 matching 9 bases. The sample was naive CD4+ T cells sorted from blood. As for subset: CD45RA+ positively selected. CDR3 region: CASSLDGTGSSPLHF. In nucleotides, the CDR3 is TGTGCCAGCAGCTTAGATGGGACAGGGTCTTCACCCCTCCACTTT.